This record covers a single T cell receptor (beta chain). Its binding antigen is unknown. No base-level quality is on record; no much larger clone is a single base apart. Libraries were prepared through 5' RACE. Data came from an Illumina HiSeq 2000. A universal primer binding site was added through template switching, and the final cDNA carried a unique molecular identifier so that TCR cDNA molecules could be counted accurately. Specific primers in the conserved constant-segment region were used to synthesize first-strand cDNA for the TCR alpha and beta chains. To control for contamination, every cDNA library was double barcoded, receiving both a SMART-Mk sample barcode and Illumina barcodes. TruSeq adapter sequences along with Illumina sample barcodes were introduced in two successive PCR steps. The TCR alpha and beta cDNA libraries were sequenced on the Illumina HiSeq platform using custom primers. As for how the authors treated the data: MiGEC processed the raw reads to extract unique molecular identifiers, while MiXCR was used to determine the CDR3 positions. For each individual, recombination models were inferred using an EM algorithm with the repgenHMM and IGoR tools. Shared clonotypes were analyzed with the tcR package in R, and sharing was normalized by the product of cloneset sizes. Out-of-frame nonproductive sequences were analyzed to study raw recombination free of thymic and clonal selection effects. TCRdb reworked the public reads: Q25 trimming with fastp, MiXCR clone assembly, productive beta chains retained. Here each entry gathers all rows of one CDR3 protein and keeps the most common genes and DNA. Here the V and J calls rest on TCRdb's processing, not on the authors' analysis. Recorded for this sample are 1.5 million to 2 million distinct CDR3 sequences; around a third of them occurred a single time. The biggest ten clones account for approximately 0.25% of the sample.

The data are from a study of identical twins (dated by TCRdb to 2016 to 2017). Turning to the overall study: TCR alpha and beta repertoires from monozygotic twins, unrelated adults of various ages and cord blood were deep-sequenced to test whether fetal clonotypes persist. Replicate twin experiments were performed at different times using different library preparation protocols to rule out contamination.

Every donor in the study was a healthy Caucasian. Paper-wide results and their limitations: Recombination models systematically underestimated out-of-frame TCR alpha sharing in monozygotic twins but agreed with sharing between unrelated individuals. The excess sharing between twins in beta out-of-frame sequences was weaker because fewer shared sequences reduced the signal-to-noise ratio. Because the same donors could not be followed over many years, the conclusions depended on cross-sectional statistical analysis. Compared with coincidental sharing between unrelated individuals, an excess of low generation-probability sequences was observed among out-of-frame TCR alpha sequences shared between twins. Fewer insertions were carried by abundant cord blood beta clonotypes; a weaker similar trend was observed in young adult naive repertoires, while no such trend was observed in memory repertoires. Zero-insertion analyses could be partly confounded by invariant T cells such as MAIT and iNKT, though diverse VJ usage argued against such confounding for most clonotypes.

Via the germline V gene, CDR1 is SGHDN and CDR2 FVKESK. V is cut by 3 bases and J by 9 bases, and the space between the germline ends is 15 bases. From its cysteine to its phenylalanine, the CDR3 spans 15 amino acids. Only the CDR3 portion is preserved as DNA: 45 bases, with reading frame beginning at the first base. The chain employs TRBV14 and TRBJ1-6, and the D gene may be TRBD1, 5 bases matching. Sequencing was carried out using cord blood. This sequence was found in a newborn girl in good health. The nucleotide sequence reads TGTGCCAGCAGCCAGGCCAGGGCGGGATTTTCACCCCTCCACTTT. Its translation reads: CASSQARAGFSPLHF.